Below, 24 T cell receptor beta chains from the same sample are listed, as sequenced in a study of blood T cells in healthy people across ages. PCR was performed a second time for about 7 to 11 cycles using a sample-barcoded 5' primer and a J-beta primer mix. TCRdb redid the calling of the 5' RACE reads with MiXCR, one entry per CDR3 protein. The sample has 750,000 or so distinct CDR3 sequences; around 25% are singletons. This sample was shared with a second study, whose subject was T cells of mothers and their children.

The sequencing input was blood. These receptors originate from a boy between 5 and 17 years old in good health.

This rearrangement joins TRBV11-1 to TRBJ2-1; 11 nucleotides match TRBD2. V lost 8 bases to trimming and J lost 8 bases; unmatched junction nucleotides: 8. Per germline, CDR1 SGHAT and CDR2 FQDESV (reference sequence). The CDR3 covers 14 residues. The CDR3 bases are TGTGCCAGCGTGTTAGCGGGAGGGCCATATGAGCAGTTCTTC. Its translation: CASVLAGGPYEQFF.

This sequence joins TRBV5-1 and TRBJ2-5, with D unresolved. CDR3 length: 15 residues. Germline V CDR1 and CDR2: SGHRS, YFSETQ. Trimming took off 2 bases at V and 5 bases at J, with 16 bases between the two ends. The CDR3 protein is CASSLWTMGLETQYF. The CDR3 nucleotides read TGCGCCAGCAGCTTATGGACGATGGGCTTGGAGACCCAGTACTTC.

The V gene is TRBV5-1, the J gene TRBJ1-1, with a weak D call TRBD1 (5 bases). The V end lost 0 bases, the J end lost 1 base, and 10 bases lay between the germline ends. Germline loops: CDR1 SGHRS, CDR2 YFSETQ. The length of the CDR3 is 15 residues. The CDR3: CASSLDSGGNTEAFF. Here the CDR3 DNA reads TGCGCCAGCAGCTTGGATAGTGGGGGGAACACTGAAGCTTTCTTT.

This clonotype was recorded a few times. The chain has TRBV12-3 or TRBV12-4 and TRBJ1-1, with 8 bases aligning to TRBD1. V was pared by 1 base and J by 10 bases, with 5 bases of the junction left unmatched. The CDR3 contains 13 residues. The CDR3 loop reads CASSLDRTGPAFF. CDR3 in DNA: TGTGCCAGCAGTTTAGACCGGACAGGGCCAGCTTTCTTT.

This clonotype has just a few counts. The V call is TRBV12-3 or TRBV12-4, the J call TRBJ1-5; D remains unclear. This CDR3 region has 21 residues. Trimming took off 3 bases at V and 0 bases at J, with 27 bases between the two ends. CDR3 nucleotide sequence: TGTGCCAGCAGTTTTGGATGGGAGAACACCCGATATTCTTATAGCAATCAGCCCCAGCATTTT. Amino acids: CASSFGWENTRYSYSNQPQHF.

The table lists this clonotype with a few counts. The chain's CDR3 is CASSSRDPRTDTQYF. The CDR3 nucleotides read TGCGCCAGCAGCTCCCGGGACCCACGCACAGATACGCAGTATTTT. The V and J genes are TRBV5-1 and TRBJ2-3, with D perhaps assigned TRBD1 or TRBD2 (5 bases each). Germline CDR1 SGHRS, CDR2 YFSETQ. V was trimmed by 3 bases and J by 1 base, leaving 12 bases between them. This CDR3 spans 15 amino acids.

J is TRBJ1-1 and V is TRBV10-2; D remains unclear. Germline CDR1 reads WSHSY; CDR2 reads SAAADI. This CDR3 spans 11 amino acids. Between the trimmed V and J ends, which lost 6 bases and 5 bases, there was a span of 7 bases. The CDR3 protein is CASREETEAFF. The CDR3 coding sequence is TGCGCCAGCAGAGAGGAGACTGAAGCTTTCTTT.

This clonotype turned up a few times. V and J are TRBV7-2 and TRBJ2-5; 10 positions match TRBD1. With 4 bases clipped from V and 4 bases from J, the junction kept 6 bases outside the gene matches. CDR1 SGHTA and CDR2 FQGNSA come from the germline V gene. The CDR3 runs 15 residues. The CDR3 region has the DNA TGTGCCAGCAGCTCCTCCGGGACAGGGGCAGAGACCCAGTACTTC. Encoded protein: CASSSSGTGAETQYF.

As for this clonotype: At one boundary the junction diverges from the germline segment, which might be a read error. The rearrangement links TRBV24-1 to TRBJ2-5; TRBD2 is a possible D gene (5 bases). The CDR3 consists of 15 residues. Germline CDR1 and CDR2: KGHDR and SFDVKD. The CDR3 bases are TGTGCCACCAGTGATTTTAACGCGATGGGAGAGGCCCAGTACTTC. It is translated as CATSDFNAMGEAQYF.

This clonotype was detected only a few times. The chain uses TRBV7-9 and TRBJ2-1, with unresolved D. The CDR3 is made up of 14 amino acids. Per germline, CDR1 SEHNR and CDR2 FQNEAQ (reference sequence). Deletions cut 4 bases from V and 5 bases from J, with 12 bases between. CDR3 region: CASSSGGLDNEQFF. The CDR3 nucleotides read TGTGCCAGCAGCTCCGGTGGTTTAGACAATGAGCAGTTCTTC.

The chain carries TRBV29-1 and TRBJ2-1, with TRBD2 matching over 15 bases. Losses at the gene ends were 4 bases for V and 0 bases for J; bases not matched to a gene: 4. This CDR3 has 17 amino acids. The V gene's germline CDR1 is SQVTM and CDR2 ANQGSEA. DNA of the CDR3: TGCAGCGTTGGGACTAGCGGGAGGGCAAGCTCCTACAATGAGCAGTTCTTC. It codes for CSVGTSGRASSYNEQFF.

The chain links TRBV20-1 to TRBJ2-7; D gene ambiguous. The CDR3 runs 14 residues. V gave up 2 bases and J gave up 0 bases, with 11 bases separating them. CDR1 is DFQATT, CDR2 SNEGSKA, per germline (reference sequence). The CDR3 bases are TGCAGTGCTAGACCCCCGGCGTACTCCTACGAGCAGTACTTC. Translating it yields CSARPPAYSYEQYF.

This clonotype has just a few counts. The V gene is TRBV21-1, the J gene TRBJ2-3; the table's D gene call, TRBD2, was not cross checked with the DNA. TRBV21-1 has pseudogene status. The CDR3 has 18 amino acids. CDR3 nucleotides: TGTGCCAGCAGCCCAGTTGTGGTAGCGGGGTTTAGCACAGATACGCAGTATTTT. Translating gives CASSPVVVAGFSTDTQYF.

In this sample, this clonotype turned up a few times. The V call is TRBV12-3 or TRBV12-4, the J call TRBJ1-1, with D unclear. The CDR3 spans 13 residues. Between the trimmed V and J ends, which lost 2 bases and 3 bases, there was a span of 7 bases. The CDR3, as DNA: TGTGCCAGCAGTTTAAAGGTATACACTGAAGCTTTCTTT. It translates to CASSLKVYTEAFF.

The chain uses TRBV28 and TRBJ2-5, with D perhaps TRBD2 (6 bases). V shed 3 bases and J shed 5 bases, with 16 bases lying between them. Germline values: CDR1 MDHEN, CDR2 SYDVKM. The CDR3 runs to 15 residues. The CDR3 protein is CASSFNDPGDETQYF. The CDR3 region has the DNA TGTGCCAGCAGTTTCAACGATCCGGGGGATGAGACCCAGTACTTC.

In this sample, this clonotype turned up a few times. The chain is built from TRBV20-1 and TRBJ2-1; no clear D gene. The CDR3 spans 14 residues. The germline CDR1 and CDR2 sequences are DFQATT and SNEGSKA (reference sequence). V was pared by 8 bases and J by 0 bases, with 14 bases between. DNA for the CDR3: TGCAGTCCCCATGCGCGGAGCTCCTACAATGAGCAGTTCTTC. Protein sequence: CSPHARSSYNEQFF.

A few counts support this clonotype. This chain connects TRBV5-5 to TRBJ2-5; 7 nucleotides line up with TRBD2. In germline, CDR1 is SGHKS, CDR2 YYEKEE (reference sequence). The CDR3 has 14 amino acids. V lost 4 bases and J lost 4; bases outside the gene matches: 7. The CDR3 spells CASSLAGAAETQYF. The CDR3 DNA sequence: TGTGCCAGCAGCCTCGCGGGAGCGGCAGAGACCCAGTACTTC. The full variable domain, rest sourced from reference TRBV5-5 and TRBJ2-5, is DAGVTQSPTHLIKTRGQQVTLRCSPISGHKSVSWYQQVLGQGPQFIFQYYEKEERGRGNFPDRFSARQFPNYSSELNVNALLLGDSALYLCASSLAGAAETQYFGPGTRLLVL.

The chain employs TRBV7-2 and TRBJ2-7; 7 nucleotides agree with TRBD1. The V and J ends lost 4 bases and 0 bases, in that order; junction bases with no gene match: 3. The CDR3 sequence is 14 residues long. Per germline, CDR1 SGHTA and CDR2 FQGNSA. This CDR3 reads CASSSGQLSYEQYF. The CDR3 DNA reads as TGTGCCAGCAGCTCGGGACAGCTCTCCTACGAGCAGTACTTC.

A few counts support this clonotype. This sequence joins TRBV5-1 and TRBJ2-5, with 7 bases that match TRBD2. Trimming removed 3 bases from V and 5 bases from J; junction bases left unmatched: 16. From germline, CDR1 is SGHRS and CDR2 YFSETQ. The CDR3 contains 17 residues. The CDR3 DNA sequence: TGCGCCAGCAGCTCGGGAATCTCAAGCGGGGCTAAGGAGACCCAGTACTTC. Translating it yields CASSSGISSGAKETQYF. The complete variable domain, with remaining parts taken from reference TRBV5-1 and TRBJ2-5, reads KAGVTQTPRYLIKTRGQQVTLSCSPISGHRSVSWYQQTPGQGLQFLFEYFSETQRNKGNFPGRFSGRQFSNSRSEMNVSTLELGDSALYLCASSSGISSGAKETQYFGPGTRLLVL.

This clonotype was observed at least ten times. The chain joins TRBV6-5 to TRBJ1-5, with 8 bases that match TRBD1. Germline V gene data show CDR1 as MNHEY and CDR2 as SVGAGI. Unmatched junction bases numbered 7, after V lost 8 bases and J lost 7 bases. The CDR3 runs 13 residues. The CDR3 nucleotides read TGTGCCAGCGGACAGGGCTTATTCCAGCCCCAGCATTTT. Its translation: CASGQGLFQPQHF.

The chain couples TRBV12-3 or TRBV12-4 to TRBJ1-2; D unresolved. The germline V and J ends were trimmed by 6 bases and 4 bases, with 9 bases remaining between them. The CDR3 loop spans 12 amino acids. CDR3 region: CASSQTLYGYTF. The CDR3 DNA reads TGTGCCAGCAGCCAGACACTCTATGGCTACACCTTC.

V is TRBV14 and J is TRBJ1-4; 11 positions match TRBD1. Germline V gene sequence: CDR1 SGHDN, CDR2 FVKESK. J lost 8 bases, V lost 5 bases, and 7 bases had no gene match. The length of the CDR3 is 15 residues. The CDR3 DNA sequence: TGTGCCAGCAGCTACGGACAGGGGGCCGGCGAAAAACTGTTTTTT. Amino acids: CASSYGQGAGEKLFF.

In its sample, this clonotype was seen a few times. This chain joins TRBV14 and TRBJ2-7; no firm D call. The CDR3 spans 15 residues. CDR1 and CDR2 (germline): SGHDN, FVKESK. Trimming cost V 0 bases and J 0 bases, with 9 bases left between them. As DNA, the CDR3 is TGTGCCAGCAGCCAAGAAGCCGGGCCCTCCTACGAGCAGTACTTC. Encoded protein: CASSQEAGPSYEQYF.

The genes are TRBV5-1 and TRBJ1-6; TRBD1 agrees at 7 bases. CDR1 and CDR2 (germline): SGHRS, YFSETQ. V lost 1 base to trimming and J lost 8 bases; unmatched junction nucleotides: 6. CDR3 length: 15 amino acids. The CDR3 DNA reads as TGCGCCAGCAGCTTGCGACAGGGAACGGATTCACCCCTCCACTTT. Its protein is CASSLRQGTDSPLHF.